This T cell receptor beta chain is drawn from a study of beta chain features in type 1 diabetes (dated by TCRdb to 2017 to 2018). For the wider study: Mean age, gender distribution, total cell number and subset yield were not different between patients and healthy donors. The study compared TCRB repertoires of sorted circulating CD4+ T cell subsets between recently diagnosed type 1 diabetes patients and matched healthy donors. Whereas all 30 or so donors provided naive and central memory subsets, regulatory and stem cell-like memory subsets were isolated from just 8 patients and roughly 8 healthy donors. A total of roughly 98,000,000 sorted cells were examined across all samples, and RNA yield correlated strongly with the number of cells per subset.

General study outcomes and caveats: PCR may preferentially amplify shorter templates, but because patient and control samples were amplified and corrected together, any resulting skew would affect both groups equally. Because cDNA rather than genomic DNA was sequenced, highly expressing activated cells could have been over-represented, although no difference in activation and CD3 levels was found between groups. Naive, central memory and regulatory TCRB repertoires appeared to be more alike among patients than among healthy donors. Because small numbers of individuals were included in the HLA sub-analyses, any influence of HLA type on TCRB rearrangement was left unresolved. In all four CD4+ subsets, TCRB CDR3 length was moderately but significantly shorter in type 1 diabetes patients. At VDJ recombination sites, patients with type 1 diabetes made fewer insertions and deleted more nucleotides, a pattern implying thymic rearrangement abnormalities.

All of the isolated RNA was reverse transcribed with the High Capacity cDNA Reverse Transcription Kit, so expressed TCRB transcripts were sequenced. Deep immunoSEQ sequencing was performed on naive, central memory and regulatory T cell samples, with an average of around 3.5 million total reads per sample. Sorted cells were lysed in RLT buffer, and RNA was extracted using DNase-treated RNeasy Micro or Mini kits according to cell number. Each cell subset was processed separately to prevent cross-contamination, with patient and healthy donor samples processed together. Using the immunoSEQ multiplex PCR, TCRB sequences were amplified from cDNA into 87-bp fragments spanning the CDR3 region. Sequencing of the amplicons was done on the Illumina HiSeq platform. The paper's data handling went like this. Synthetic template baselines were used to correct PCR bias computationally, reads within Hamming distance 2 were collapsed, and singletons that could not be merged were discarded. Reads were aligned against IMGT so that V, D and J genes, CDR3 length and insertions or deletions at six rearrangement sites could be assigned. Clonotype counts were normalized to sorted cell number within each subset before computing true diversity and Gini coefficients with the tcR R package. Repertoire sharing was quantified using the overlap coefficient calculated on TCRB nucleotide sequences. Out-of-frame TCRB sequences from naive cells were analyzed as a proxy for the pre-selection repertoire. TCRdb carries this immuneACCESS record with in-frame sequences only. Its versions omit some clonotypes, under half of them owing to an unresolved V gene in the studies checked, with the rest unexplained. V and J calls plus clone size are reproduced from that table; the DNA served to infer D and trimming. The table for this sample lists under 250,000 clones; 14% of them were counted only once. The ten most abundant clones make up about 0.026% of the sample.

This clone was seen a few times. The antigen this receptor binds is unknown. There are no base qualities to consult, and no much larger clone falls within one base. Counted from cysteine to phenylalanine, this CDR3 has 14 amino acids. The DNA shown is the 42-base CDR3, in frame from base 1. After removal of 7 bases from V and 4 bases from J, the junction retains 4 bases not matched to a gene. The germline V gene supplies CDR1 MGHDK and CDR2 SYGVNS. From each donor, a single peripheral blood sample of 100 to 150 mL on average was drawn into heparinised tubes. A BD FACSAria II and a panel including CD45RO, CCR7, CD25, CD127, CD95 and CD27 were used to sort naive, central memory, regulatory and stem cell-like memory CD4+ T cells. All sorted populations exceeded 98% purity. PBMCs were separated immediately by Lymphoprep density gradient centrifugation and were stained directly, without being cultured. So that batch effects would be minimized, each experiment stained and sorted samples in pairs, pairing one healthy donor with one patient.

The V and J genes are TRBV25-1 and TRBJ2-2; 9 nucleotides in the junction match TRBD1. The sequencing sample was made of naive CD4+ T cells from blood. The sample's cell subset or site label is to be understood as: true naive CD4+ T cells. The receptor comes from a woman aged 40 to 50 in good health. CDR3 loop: CASTNRGPTGELFF. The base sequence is TGTGCCAGCACCAACAGGGGGCCCACCGGGGAGCTGTTTTTT.